These T cell receptor beta chains were read from a single sample in a study of blood T cell repertoires in COVID-19. TCRdb keeps only in-frame clones here, not all; method: immunoSEQ multiplex PCR. The table has 60,000 to 85,000 clones, 90% seen once. The source material was peripheral blood. These receptors were obtained from a man in his fifties or sixties with acute or convalescent COVID-19. Each CDR3 is given with its conserved first and last residue. The D gene is left open where the match is weak. Clone size appears in some rows only: once, few, many, or a class for an expanded clone.

j_gene	d_gene	v_gene	len	abundance	CDR3nt	CDR3aa
TRBJ1-2	TRBD1	TRBV28	16	-	TGTGCCAGCAGTCGGGACAGGCGCCGAGCTAACTATGGCTACACCTTC	CASSRDRRRANYGYTF
TRBJ1-2	-	TRBV6-5	15	-	TGTGCCAGCAGTTGGCTAGACCGGCGAGCATTAGGCTACACCTTC	CASSWLDRRALGYTF
TRBJ2-5	TRBD1	TRBV5-4	14	once	TGTGCCAGCAGCCTGGAGGACAGGGGGGAGACCCAGTACTTC	CASSLEDRGETQYF
TRBJ1-4	-	TRBV5-4	15	-	TGTGCCAGCAGCCTACAGGGATTGGGCAAAGAAAAACTGTTTTTT	CASSLQGLGKEKLFF
TRBJ1-6	-	TRBV7-2	14	-	TGTGCCAGCAGCTTCGGGGAAAGTAATTCACCCCTCCACTTT	CASSFGESNSPLHF
TRBJ2-7	TRBD2	TRBV7-2	14	-	TGTGCCAGCAGCCGGTCGGGGGGGAGCAACGAGCAGTACTTC	CASSRSGGSNEQYF
TRBJ2-1	TRBD2	TRBV3-1/TRBV3-2	15	-	TGTGCCAGCAACCAACTAGCGGGGGGAAACAATGAGCAGTTCTTC	CASNQLAGGNNEQFF
TRBJ1-5	-	TRBV7-8	12	-	TGTGCCAGCAGCCGCGGGGGTCAGCCCCAGCATTTT	CASSRGGQPQHF
TRBJ1-5	TRBD1	TRBV6-2/TRBV6-3	19	-	TGTGCCAGCAGTTATTCCGCCGGGACAGGGGGCACGAGCAATCAGCCCCAGCATTTT	CASSYSAGTGGTSNQPQHF
TRBJ1-4	TRBD1	TRBV27	15	-	TGTGCCAGCAGTCCACGGGACAGGGGACGGGAAAAACTGTTTTTT	CASSPRDRGREKLFF
TRBJ1-1	TRBD1	TRBV18	14	-	TGTGCCAGCTCACTGGGACAGGGGGCCGCTGAAGCTTTCTTT	CASSLGQGAAEAFF
TRBJ1-2	TRBD1	TRBV7-9	14	once	TGTGCCAGCAGCTTAGGACAGGGGGCCTATGGCTACACCTTC	CASSLGQGAYGYTF
TRBJ2-1	-	TRBV5-4	11	-	TGTGCCAGCAGGCGGTTTAATGAGCAGTTCTTC	CASRRFNEQFF
TRBJ1-2	-	TRBV3-1/TRBV3-2	18	-	TGTGCCAGCAGCCAAGAGGGGATGGGGGCGCGGTTTAGCTATGGCTACACCTTC	CASSQEGMGARFSYGYTF
TRBJ1-5	-	TRBV27	12	-	TGTGCCAGCAGTTATCGAGATCAGCCCCAGCATTTT	CASSYRDQPQHF
TRBJ2-7	TRBD2	TRBV27	15	few	TGTGCCAGCAGTAACCTAGCGGGAGTAACCTACGAGCAGTACTTC	CASSNLAGVTYEQYF
TRBJ1-1	-	TRBV5-4	14	-	TGTGCCAGCAGCTTGATGGGGGGGTCGGGAGAAGCTTTCTTT	CASSLMGGSGEAFF
TRBJ1-6	TRBD1	TRBV19	16	-	TGTGCCAGTAGCTCGAGATCCGGGACAGGGAATTCACCCCTCCACTTT	CASSSRSGTGNSPLHF
TRBJ1-2	TRBD1	TRBV6-2/TRBV6-3	13	-	TGTGCCAGCAGTAGGGGACAGGGATATGGCTACACCTTC	CASSRGQGYGYTF
TRBJ2-1	-	TRBV5-5	16	-	TGTGCCAGCAGCTTGGGGCTGACTCGCTCCTACAATGAGCAGTTCTTC	CASSLGLTRSYNEQFF
TRBJ1-5	TRBD1	TRBV27	15	-	TGTGCCAGCAAGACTACAGGGGTCGGGAATCAGCCCCAGCATTTT	CASKTTGVGNQPQHF
TRBJ1-1	TRBD1	TRBV9	17	once	TGTGCCAGCAGCGTCCTGGGACAGGGTTTCAGGAACACTGAAGCTTTCTTT	CASSVLGQGFRNTEAFF
TRBJ1-1	TRBD1	TRBV9	15	once	TGTGCCAGCAGCGCCAGACAGGGCCACCCCACTGAAGCTTTCTTT	CASSARQGHPTEAFF
TRBJ1-3	-	TRBV28	13	once	TGTGCCACCTGCGGGTCAGCAGGAAACACCATATATTTT	CATCGSAGNTIYF
TRBJ2-2	TRBD1	TRBV9	16	-	TGTGCCAGCAGCGCATCAGGGGGATGGGACACCGGGGAGCTGTTTTTT	CASSASGGWDTGELFF
TRBJ2-3	-	TRBV2	14	-	TGTGCCAGCGGGGAGAGGGCAGGTCCAGATACGCAGTATTTT	CASGERAGPDTQYF
TRBJ2-7	-	TRBV4-1	15	-	TGCGCCAGCAGCCAATTCGGGAACGGAGGCTACGAGCAGTACTTC	CASSQFGNGGYEQYF
TRBJ2-5	TRBD1	TRBV7-2	15	-	TGTGCCAGCAGCTTAGGGACAGGGAGAATGGAGACCCAGTACTTC	CASSLGTGRMETQYF